The next 26 T cell receptor beta chains were all read from a single sample in a study of blood T cell repertoires in COVID-19. Some clones are missing from TCRdb's copy, which holds only in-frame ones; the method was immunoSEQ multiplex PCR. The table has about 180,000 clones, roughly 84% seen once; the top ten hold 6% to 7%. Sequenced sample: peripheral blood. All receptors come from a middle-aged woman with COVID-19, enrolled during active disease.

The chain carries TRBV6-2 or TRBV6-3 and TRBJ2-4; 10 bases align to TRBD1. Germline values: CDR1 MNHEY, CDR2 SVGEGT. Trimming at V came to 4 bases and at J to 3 bases, leaving 12 bases not matched to a gene. This CDR3 is 18 amino acids long. This CDR3 reads CASSFTTGTGAGKNIQYF. CDR3 coding DNA: TGTGCCAGCAGTTTCACCACCGGGACAGGGGCAGGCAAAAACATTCAGTACTTC.

The chain has TRBV9 and TRBJ2-3, with 9 bases fitting TRBD2. The CDR3 spans 17 residues. After removal of 3 bases from V and 4 bases from J, the junction contained 12 bases not matched to a gene. Germline CDR1 reads SGDLS; CDR2 reads YYNGEE. The CDR3 region has the DNA TGTGCCAGCAGCGGCCGACTAGCGGTGTCTTTAGCAGATACGCAGTATTTT. It yields the protein CASSGRLAVSLADTQYF.

The chain links TRBV18 to TRBJ2-7; 10 bases match TRBD2. The length of the CDR3 is 16 residues. The ends lost 3 bases at V and 3 bases at J; junction bases unmatched: 8. The V gene's germline CDR1 is KGHSH and CDR2 LQKENI. CDR3: CASSPTRTSGYYEQYF. In DNA form, the CDR3 reads TGTGCCAGCTCACCCACGAGGACTAGCGGATACTACGAGCAGTACTTC.

This clone was picked up a small number of times. The V and J genes are TRBV28 and TRBJ1-5; D is unclear. From germline, CDR1 is MDHEN and CDR2 SYDVKM. This CDR3 region has 15 residues. Between the trimmed V and J ends, which lost 7 bases and 0 bases, there was a span of 13 bases. CDR3 bases: TGTGCCAGCAATTACTACGCTAATAGCAATCAGCCCCAGCATTTT. This encodes CASNYYANSNQPQHF.

This chain uses TRBV7-2 with TRBJ2-7; D possibly corresponds to TRBD2 (6 bases). V was pared by 1 base and J by 0 bases, with 13 bases between. The germline gives CDR1 SGHTA, CDR2 FQGNSA. This CDR3 has 16 residues. The CDR3: CASSLGLGLRSYEQYF. In DNA form, the CDR3 reads TGTGCCAGCAGCTTAGGCCTGGGACTTCGCTCCTACGAGCAGTACTTC.

Concerning this clone itself: Other DNA variants within this sample encode the same CDR3. The J gene is TRBJ1-1, the V gene TRBV3-1 (or the pseudogene TRBV3-2); 9 positions agree with TRBD1. V lost 6 bases and J lost 8; bases outside the gene matches: 4. CDR3 length equals 12 residues. Germline lookup yields CDR1 LGHDT and CDR2 YNNKEL (reference sequence). Here the CDR3 reads CASSLGQGEAFF. DNA of the CDR3: TGTGCCAGCAGTCTCGGACAGGGGGAAGCTTTCTTT.

The rearrangement links TRBV27 to TRBJ1-2, with no clear D. The CDR3 consists of 13 residues. Germline V CDR1 and CDR2: MNHEY, SMNVEV (reference sequence). Trimming left V 6 bases short and J 0 bases short, with 8 bases between. The CDR3 spells CASSWAANYGYTF. The CDR3 region has the DNA TGTGCCAGCAGCTGGGCTGCTAACTATGGCTACACCTTC.

The V gene is TRBV4-1, the J gene TRBJ1-6, with D possibly matching TRBD1 (6 bases). V was shortened by 10 bases and J by 5 bases, with 12 bases between the two germline ends. CDR3 length: 13 amino acids. Germline V gene sequence: CDR1 MGHRA, CDR2 YSYEKL. The CDR3, as DNA: TGCGCCACCCGGGACAATAATAATTCACCCCTCCACTTT. Its translation is CATRDNNNSPLHF.

Many counts were recorded for this clone. In the same sample, other DNA sequences code for this CDR3. The V call is TRBV19, the J call TRBJ2-7, with D possibly being TRBD1 (6 bases). The CDR3 length is 12 residues. V was clipped by 6 bases and J by 6 bases, with 12 bases between them. Germline-derived CDR1 and CDR2 are LNHDA and SQIVND (reference sequence). DNA for the CDR3: TGTGCCAGTAGACAGGGTTCCGGCGAGCAGTACTTC. Its translation is CASRQGSGEQYF.

This clone was counted once. This chain uses TRBV5-8 with TRBJ2-7; TRBD2 agrees at 10 bases. CDR3 length: 16 residues. Germline CDR1 and CDR2: SGHTS and YDEGEE. V was clipped by 3 bases and J by 2 bases; unmatched bases: 8. Here the CDR3 DNA reads TGTGCCAGCAGCTCCGGGACTAGCGCAAGAACCTACGAGCAGTACTTC. It codes for CASSSGTSARTYEQYF.

This clone was counted a single time. The chain carries TRBV28 and TRBJ2-6; 9 nucleotides line up with TRBD1. The CDR3 spans 19 residues. V dropped 4 bases and J dropped 0; count of bases not matched to a gene: 10. The V gene's germline CDR1 is MDHEN and CDR2 SYDVKM. CDR3 loop: CASSSPGTGLRSGANVLTF. Here the CDR3 DNA reads TGTGCCAGCAGTTCACCCGGGACAGGGCTTCGCTCTGGGGCCAACGTCCTGACTTTC.

J is TRBJ1-6 and V is TRBV7-8; D gene ambiguous. This CDR3 spans 14 amino acids. The germline CDR1 and CDR2 sequences are SGHVS and FQNEAQ. V was clipped by 11 bases and J by 6 bases, with 17 bases between them. The CDR3 spells CAVFSRRVNSPLHF. The CDR3, as DNA: TGTGCCGTATTTAGCCGGAGGGTTAATTCACCCCTCCACTTT.

The chain links TRBV15 to TRBJ2-1; TRBD2 agrees at 11 bases. The ends lost 2 bases at V and 0 bases at J; junction bases unmatched: 6. Germline assignment: CDR1 LNHNV and CDR2 YYDKDF (reference sequence). This CDR3 region has 18 residues. The CDR3 here is CATSRYTGTSGSYNEQFF. The CDR3 DNA follows: TGTGCCACCAGCAGATACACCGGGACTAGCGGCTCCTACAATGAGCAGTTCTTC.

This clone was observed once. The chain employs TRBV2 and TRBJ1-1; 11 nucleotides align to TRBD1. J gave up 4 bases and V 6 bases, and 1 base lay outside the gene matches. This CDR3 spans 13 amino acids. Germline V gene sequence: CDR1 SNHLY, CDR2 FYNNEI. The CDR3 region has the DNA TGTGCCAGCAGGGACAGGGGGCTCACTGAAGCTTTCTTT. As protein: CASRDRGLTEAFF.

The chain has TRBV19 and TRBJ2-1, with D tentatively TRBD1 (6 bases). The CDR3 spans 15 residues. Germline V gives CDR1 LNHDA, CDR2 SQIVND (reference sequence). Trimming left V 3 bases short and J 1 base short, with 10 bases between. CDR3 in amino acids: CASSIGQGSYNEQFF. The CDR3 nucleotides are TGTGCCAGTAGTATTGGGCAGGGGTCCTACAATGAGCAGTTCTTC.

The chain uses TRBV6-5 and TRBJ1-2; TRBD1 might be the D (6 bases). V lost 6 bases, J lost 6 bases, and 20 bases lay in between. CDR1 and CDR2 (germline): MNHEY, SVGAGI. The CDR3 length is 15 residues. The DNA of the CDR3 is TGTGCCAGCAGCATCGGGGGGGGCAGGGGCAATGGCTACACCTTC. Translation: CASSIGGGRGNGYTF.

This chain joins TRBV2 and TRBJ2-5; D is unresolved. The CDR3 is made up of 13 amino acids. V was trimmed by 1 base and J by 5 bases, leaving 8 bases between them. Germline loops: CDR1 SNHLY, CDR2 FYNNEI. The DNA for the CDR3 is TGTGCCAGCAGTGAAGGTCAGATCGAGACCCAGTACTTC. Translated, it gives CASSEGQIETQYF.

The CDR3 loop is CASSLWTSGSGNTQYF. The CDR3 bases are TGTGCCAGCAGCCTATGGACTAGCGGGAGCGGGAATACGCAGTATTTT. J is TRBJ2-3 and V is TRBV5-4; 13 bases are shared with TRBD2. After removal of 4 bases from V and 7 bases from J, the junction contained 9 bases not matched to a gene. Germline CDR1 and CDR2: SGHNT and YYREEE (reference sequence). The CDR3 loop spans 16 amino acids. Full variable domain (outside the CDR3, taken from reference TRBV5-4 and TRBJ2-3): ETGVTQSPTHLIKTRGQQVTLRCSSQSGHNTVSWYQQALGQGPQFIFQYYREEENGRGNFPPRFSGLQFPNYSSELNVNALELDDSALYLCASSLWTSGSGNTQYFGPGTRLTVL.

V usage is TRBV24-1 and J usage is TRBJ2-1, with TRBD2 matching over 11 bases. Germline trimming cut 3 bases from V and 4 bases from J; bases unmatched to any gene: 4. This CDR3 has 16 residues. Germline CDR1 is KGHDR and CDR2 is SFDVKD. CDR3 sequence reads: CATSDPLAGGYNEQFF. The CDR3 DNA follows: TGTGCCACCAGTGATCCCCTAGCGGGGGGTTACAATGAGCAGTTCTTC.

V usage is TRBV15 and J usage is TRBJ2-1; no reliable D call. The CDR3 has 15 residues. Trimming stripped 1 base from V and 0 bases from J, with 7 bases between. Germline assignment: CDR1 LNHNV and CDR2 YYDKDF (reference sequence). DNA for the CDR3: TGTGCCACCAGCAGAGCAGAAAGCTCCTACAATGAGCAGTTCTTC. Protein sequence: CATSRAESSYNEQFF.

J is TRBJ1-1 and V is TRBV7-9; no reliable D call. The germline V and J ends were trimmed by 5 bases and 2 bases, with 6 bases remaining between them. Looked up from germline, CDR1 is SEHNR and CDR2 is FQNEAQ (reference sequence). CDR3 size: 12 residues. The CDR3 nucleotides are TGTGCCAGCAGCCTTATTAACACTGAAGCTTTCTTT. It is translated as CASSLINTEAFF.

The rearrangement uses TRBV27 and TRBJ2-7; 7 nucleotides line up with TRBD2. The CDR3 spans 15 residues. J lost 5 bases, V lost 3 bases, and 10 bases had no gene match. Germline CDR1 reads MNHEY; CDR2 reads SMNVEV (reference sequence). CDR3 bases: TGTGCCAGCAGTTTCCGGACTAGTGGTTCCAACGAGCAGTACTTC. This gives the protein CASSFRTSGSNEQYF.

V usage is TRBV28 and J usage is TRBJ1-1; the match to TRBD1 covers 11 bases. Per germline, CDR1 MDHEN and CDR2 SYDVKM. The CDR3 length is 17 residues. The V and J ends lost 8 bases and 4 bases, in that order; junction bases with no gene match: 15. CDR3 sequence: CASGVTSPGTGGTEAFF. CDR3 DNA: TGTGCCAGCGGGGTTACGAGCCCCGGGACAGGGGGCACTGAAGCTTTCTTT.

The V gene is TRBV6-6, the J gene TRBJ1-1; no firm D call. The germline gives CDR1 MNHNY, CDR2 SVGAGI (reference sequence). This CDR3 is built from 15 residues. Trimming took off 6 bases at V and 3 bases at J, with 17 bases between the two ends. The CDR3 nucleotides read TGTGCCAGCAGCTATTCCGGAAGGAGGGACACTGAAGCTTTCTTT. Translation gives CASSYSGRRDTEAFF.

V and J are TRBV5-1 and TRBJ1-1; 8 bases line up with TRBD1. This CDR3 contains 12 residues. Germline-derived CDR1 and CDR2 are SGHRS and YFSETQ. Unmatched junction bases numbered 1, after V lost 2 bases and J lost 7 bases. CDR3 residues: CASSFGQGEAFF. The CDR3 nucleotides read TGCGCCAGCAGCTTTGGACAGGGTGAAGCTTTCTTT.

This chain links TRBV7-2 with TRBJ1-2; 7 nucleotides align to TRBD1. V lost 4 bases, J lost 8 bases, and 13 bases stayed unmatched. CDR3 length equals 15 residues. CDR1 and CDR2 (germline): SGHTA, FQGNSA. This CDR3 reads CASSSRDSHRDGYTF. The DNA of the CDR3 is TGTGCCAGCAGCTCCCGGGACAGCCATCGGGACGGCTACACCTTC.